The entry below gives a single T cell receptor (beta chain) sequence along with its context. Participants were aged roughly 18 to 89 years, lived in 24 US areas, and enrolled virtually. Cohorts were determined from participant-reported clinical history. The sample belongs to a study of blood T cell repertoires in COVID-19. In the study overall: In each case, the material was cDNA or gDNA derived from T cells, B-cell-depleted T cells, or PBMCs.

Method: immunoSEQ multiplex PCR; TCRdb's copy keeps in-frame clones and lacks some. The table lists about 160,000 clones, 80% of them singletons. Per germline, CDR1 SGHRS and CDR2 YFSETQ. The V and J ends lost 5 bases and 4 bases, in that order; junction bases with no gene match: 11. The CDR3 loop spans 15 amino acids. Specimen: PBMCs or T cells enriched from blood (not recorded which). The chain has TRBV5-1 and TRBJ2-5; 7 nucleotides line up with TRBD1. The receptor was derived from a man between 40 and 49 years old who had recovered from COVID-19. The CDR3 here is CASRATGDSGETQYF. DNA of the CDR3: TGCGCCAGCAGGGCTACAGGGGATTCGGGAGAGACCCAGTACTTC.